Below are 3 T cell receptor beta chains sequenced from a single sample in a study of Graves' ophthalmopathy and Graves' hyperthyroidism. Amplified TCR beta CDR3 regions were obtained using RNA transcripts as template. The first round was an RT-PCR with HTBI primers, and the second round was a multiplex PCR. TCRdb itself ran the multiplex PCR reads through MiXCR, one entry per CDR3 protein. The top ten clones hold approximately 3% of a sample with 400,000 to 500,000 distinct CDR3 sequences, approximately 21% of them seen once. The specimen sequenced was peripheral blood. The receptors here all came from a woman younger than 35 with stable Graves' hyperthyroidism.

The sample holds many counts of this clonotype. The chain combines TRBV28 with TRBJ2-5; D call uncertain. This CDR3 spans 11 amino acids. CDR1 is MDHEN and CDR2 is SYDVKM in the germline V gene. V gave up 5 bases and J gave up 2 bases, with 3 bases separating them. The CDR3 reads CASSKQETQYF. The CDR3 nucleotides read TGTGCCAGCAGTAAACAAGAGACCCAGTACTTC.

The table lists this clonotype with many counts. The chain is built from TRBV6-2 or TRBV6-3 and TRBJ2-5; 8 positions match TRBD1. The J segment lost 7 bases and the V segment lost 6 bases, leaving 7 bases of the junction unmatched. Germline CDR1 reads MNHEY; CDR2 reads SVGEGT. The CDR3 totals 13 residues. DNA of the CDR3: TGTGCCAGCAGCCCCCGACAGGGGTTGACCCAGTACTTC. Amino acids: CASSPRQGLTQYF.

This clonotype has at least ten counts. CDR3 bases: TGTGCCAGCAGGTATTCTGGCGCCGGGGAGCTGTTTTTT. Encoded protein: CASRYSGAGELFF. This chain joins TRBV12-3 or TRBV12-4 and TRBJ2-2; D ambiguous. This CDR3 contains 13 residues. Trimming stripped 6 bases from V and 6 bases from J, with 11 bases between.